The next 31 T cell receptor beta chains were all read from a single sample in a study of T cell repertoires in cytomegalovirus infection. Their cognate antigens are unknown. In TCRdb, the reads were re-called with MiXCR into one record per CDR3 protein. The table lists about 570,000 distinct CDR3 sequences, roughly 42% of them singletons. Material: cultured PBMCs, obtained from culture after CMV antigen stimulation. The receptors were gathered from a human donor in good health (CMV status not recorded). Some clones in this sample may be carry-over from other donors' samples.

This clonotype was seen a handful of times. The chain uses TRBV7-2 and TRBJ1-3; 9 nucleotides align to TRBD1. CDR1 is SGHTA and CDR2 is FQGNSA in the germline V gene. J was trimmed by 8 bases and V by 2 bases; bases with no gene match: 7. This CDR3 spans 15 amino acids. The CDR3 nucleotides are TGTGCCAGCAGCTTATGGGGACAGGGTTTGGACACCATATATTTT. Protein sequence: CASSLWGQGLDTIYF.

The V call is TRBV12-3 or TRBV12-4, the J call TRBJ2-7; tentative D call: TRBD1 (5 bases). The V end lost 1 base, the J end lost 7 bases, and 14 bases lay between the germline ends. This CDR3 contains 14 residues. The CDR3 nucleotides read TGTGCCAGCAGTTTAGGTGGCGTGGGGCGGGAGCAGTACTTC. Residues: CASSLGGVGREQYF.

The sample holds one count of this clonotype. The rearrangement uses TRBV20-1 and TRBJ1-5; 9 bases are shared with TRBD1. This CDR3 has 15 amino acids. The trim removed 3 bases at V and 6 bases at J, leaving 9 bases unmatched. CDR1 is DFQATT, CDR2 SNEGSKA, per germline (reference sequence). This CDR3 reads CSASPTGGLSQPQHF. In DNA form, the CDR3 reads TGCAGTGCTAGCCCGACAGGGGGTTTATCTCAGCCCCAGCATTTT.

This clonotype was counted a few times. This chain joins TRBV7-8 and TRBJ2-1; D possibly uses TRBD1 or TRBD2 (5 bases each). Trimming cost V 5 bases and J 5 bases, with 22 bases left between them. The CDR3 covers 17 residues. The germline V gene has CDR1 SGHVS and CDR2 FQNEAQ. In DNA, the CDR3 is TGTGCCAGCAGCCCCTGGTCGGGTGGGGGAGTAAACAATGAGCAGTTCTTC. It is translated as CASSPWSGGGVNNEQFF.

V is TRBV5-1 and J is TRBJ1-3; no clear D gene. Looked up from germline, CDR1 is SGHRS and CDR2 is YFSETQ. V was pared by 4 bases and J by 0 bases, with 17 bases between. This CDR3 is built from 17 residues. CDR3 coding DNA: TGCGCCAGCAGCCCGCTACCCCTACAGAGCTCTGGAAACACCATATATTTT. It translates to CASSPLPLQSSGNTIYF.

The CDR3 sequence is CASSYSLNFAGTNYEQYF. In DNA, the CDR3 is TGTGCCAGCAGTTACTCCCTCAACTTCGCGGGGACAAACTACGAGCAGTACTTC. The chain carries TRBV6-2 or TRBV6-3 and TRBJ2-7, with D perhaps assigned TRBD1 or TRBD2 (6 bases each). The CDR3 has 18 amino acids. From germline, CDR1 is MNHEY and CDR2 SVGEGT. V was cut by 0 bases and J by 3 bases, with 21 bases left in between.

This clonotype has only a few counts. The rearrangement joins TRBV12-3 or TRBV12-4 to TRBJ2-1, with unresolved D. V was pared by 1 base and J by 11 bases, with 18 bases between. The CDR3 runs to 15 residues. The CDR3 spells CASSLVNVVQDKQFF. DNA of the CDR3: TGTGCCAGCAGTTTAGTCAACGTAGTCCAAGATAAGCAGTTCTTC.

V usage is TRBV7-9 and J usage is TRBJ1-2; 9 nucleotides agree with TRBD1. From germline, CDR1 is SEHNR and CDR2 FQNEAQ (reference sequence). This CDR3 has 15 residues. V shed 5 bases and J 7 bases; nucleotides not matched to a gene: 11. CDR3 in amino acids: CASSGEPGQGGGYTF. Written as DNA, the CDR3 is TGTGCCAGCAGCGGCGAACCGGGACAGGGAGGTGGCTACACCTTC.

This sequence joins TRBV6-5 and TRBJ1-1; D is possibly TRBD1 (5 bases). Deletions cut 4 bases from V and 1 base from J, with 10 bases between. The CDR3 runs 14 residues. The germline CDR1 and CDR2 sequences are MNHEY and SVGAGI. The CDR3 reads CASSSGDGNTEAFF. The CDR3 bases are TGTGCCAGCAGTTCGGGGGATGGGAACACTGAAGCTTTCTTT.

This clonotype was seen a few times. The rearrangement uses TRBV7-2 and TRBJ2-7, with 9 bases matching TRBD2. V trimming: 5 bases; J trimming: 1 base; junction bases outside the gene matches: 9. The CDR3 length is 16 residues. CDR1 is SGHTA and CDR2 is FQGNSA in the germline V gene. CDR3 DNA sequence: TGTGCCAGCAGCCGGATAGCGGGAGCCTCTTCCTACGAGCAGTACTTC. Its translation: CASSRIAGASSYEQYF.

This clonotype turned up a few times. The V gene is TRBV4-1, the J gene TRBJ2-1; tentatively, D is TRBD1 or TRBD2 (5 bases each). Germline-derived CDR1 and CDR2 are MGHRA and YSYEKL. The V end was cut by 2 bases, the J end by 8 bases, with 13 bases between. The CDR3 consists of 14 residues. The CDR3 sequence: CASSQPRDPHEQFF. The CDR3 DNA sequence: TGCGCCAGCAGCCAACCTAGGGACCCGCATGAGCAGTTCTTC.

In regard to this clonotype: Compared with germline, one end of the junction differs, possibly owing to a read error. V and J are TRBV12-3 or TRBV12-4 and TRBJ1-1; 7 bases fit TRBD1. This CDR3 is 13 amino acids long. The CDR3 DNA reads TGTGCCAGCAGCTTAGAATTTGCAGGGGGAGCTTTCTTT. Its translation: CASSLEFAGGAFF.

At least ten counts were recorded for this clonotype. The V call is TRBV7-2, the J call TRBJ2-3, with D possibly matching TRBD1 (7 bases). Trimming took 2 bases from V and 3 from J, leaving 12 bases between them. Germline CDR1 and CDR2: SGHTA and FQGNSA. CDR3 length: 15 residues. This CDR3 reads CASSLWRGLTDTQYF. As DNA, the CDR3 is TGTGCCAGCAGCTTATGGAGGGGGCTGACAGATACGCAGTATTTT.

The V gene is TRBV7-2, the J gene TRBJ1-2; possible D gene TRBD1, 6 bases. Germline CDR1 is SGHTA and CDR2 is FQGNSA. The CDR3 runs 13 residues. Trimming pared 4 bases from V and 6 bases from J, leaving 12 bases between. For the CDR3, the DNA is TGTGCCAGCAGCTCTAACGGACAGAATGGCTACACCTTC. It specifies CASSSNGQNGYTF.

V gene TRBV12-5 combines with J gene TRBJ2-3; TRBD2 matches at 7 bases. The germline gives CDR1 LGHNT, CDR2 FRNRAP. This CDR3 has 18 amino acids. The V gene end was trimmed by 1 base and the J gene end by 6 bases; junction bases not matched to a gene: 16. CDR3 nucleotide sequence: TGTGCTAGTGGTTTGGACCCCAGCGGAGCGGGAACTCTTGATACGCAGTATTTT. Translation gives CASGLDPSGAGTLDTQYF.

This rearrangement joins TRBV7-3 to TRBJ2-6; D not certain. This CDR3 is 14 amino acids long. Trimming stripped 5 bases from V and 2 bases from J, with 7 bases between. Looked up from germline, CDR1 is SGHTA and CDR2 is FQGTGA. CDR3 loop: CASSLNPGANVLTF. In DNA, the CDR3 is TGTGCCAGCAGCCTGAACCCTGGGGCCAACGTCCTGACTTTC.

The DNA of the CDR3 is TGCGCCAGCAGCTTGTTCAGCGGCCCCAATGAAAAACTGTTTTTT. Protein: CASSLFSGPNEKLFF. The chain has TRBV5-1 and TRBJ1-4; D gene ambiguous. The germline V gene has CDR1 SGHRS and CDR2 YFSETQ. This CDR3 comprises 15 residues. The V gene lost 1 base and the J gene lost 5 bases, with 12 bases spanning the gap.

In its sample, this clonotype was seen a few times. The genes are TRBV7-8 and TRBJ1-1; no clear D gene. V dropped 1 base and J dropped 0 bases, with 12 bases sitting between them. Germline CDR1 SGHVS, CDR2 FQNEAQ. The length of the CDR3 is 16 residues. As DNA, the CDR3 is TGTGCCAGCAGCTTAGTTGGTGGTTATATGAACACTGAAGCTTTCTTT. Amino acids: CASSLVGGYMNTEAFF.

This clonotype appeared a few times. The rearrangement links TRBV27 to TRBJ2-7; a possible D gene is TRBD1 (6 bases). The CDR3 length is 14 residues. The V and J ends lost 4 bases and 2 bases respectively, with 12 bases between them. Per the germline V gene, CDR1 is MNHEY and CDR2 is SMNVEV (reference sequence). This chain's CDR3 is CASSSSGQTYEQYF. In DNA form, the CDR3 reads TGTGCCAGCAGTTCTTCCGGACAGACCTACGAGCAGTACTTC.

J is TRBJ2-3 and V is TRBV10-3, with D maybe TRBD2 (6 bases). The CDR3 has 13 residues. V was shortened by 4 bases and J by 11 bases, with 16 bases between the two germline ends. Looked up from germline, CDR1 is ENHRY and CDR2 is SYGVKD. The CDR3 coding sequence is TGTGCCATCAGTGTAGAGGGACTTCTCGGGCAGTATTTT. It is translated as CAISVEGLLGQYF.

The chain recombines TRBV4-3 with TRBJ2-5; D gene ambiguous. V was clipped by 1 base and J by 7 bases, with 10 bases between them. Germline values: CDR1 LGHNA, CDR2 YSLEER. The CDR3 is made up of 13 amino acids. This CDR3 is CASSQVVWGTQYF. The DNA for the CDR3 is TGCGCCAGCAGCCAAGTAGTTTGGGGGACCCAGTACTTC.

The chain carries TRBV24-1 and TRBJ2-1; D remains ambiguous. CDR1 and CDR2 from the germline V gene are KGHDR and SFDVKD. V dropped 7 bases and J dropped 3 bases, with 9 bases sitting between them. The CDR3 has 13 residues. CDR3 in amino acids: CATRGQIYNEQFF. The CDR3 DNA is TGTGCCACCAGAGGCCAGATCTACAATGAGCAGTTCTTC.

The V call is TRBV10-3, the J call TRBJ2-1; 7 bases agree with TRBD2. CDR3 length: 15 residues. Germline assignment: CDR1 ENHRY and CDR2 SYGVKD. Trimming took 2 bases from V and 9 from J; bases not matched to a gene: 10. CDR3 sequence: CAISERGAGVSEQFF. The CDR3, as DNA: TGTGCCATCAGTGAGCGCGGGGCGGGAGTGAGTGAGCAGTTCTTC.

This chain links TRBV7-8 with TRBJ1-3; D unresolved. Trimming removed 2 bases at V and 0 bases at J, with 11 bases between. Germline V lookup: CDR1 SGHVS, CDR2 FQNEAQ. The CDR3 totals 16 residues. In DNA form, the CDR3 reads TGTGCCAGCAGCTTACGGCAGCAGAGCTCTGGAAACACCATATATTTT. Translated: CASSLRQQSSGNTIYF.

The rearrangement links TRBV12-3 or TRBV12-4 to TRBJ2-1, with D uncertain. V was shortened by 2 bases and J by 8 bases, with 7 bases between the two germline ends. CDR3 size: 12 residues. CDR3 bases: TGTGCCAGCAGTTTATTGAGTTATGAGCAGTTCTTC. Translation gives CASSLLSYEQFF.

A single count supports this clonotype. This rearrangement joins TRBV27 to TRBJ2-1; no clear D. From germline, CDR1 is MNHEY and CDR2 SMNVEV (reference sequence). V was cut by 2 bases and J by 9 bases, with 11 bases left in between. This CDR3 is built from 13 residues. As DNA, the CDR3 is TGTGCCAGCAGTTTAGGGCCGGTCACTGAGCAGTTCTTC. Its translation: CASSLGPVTEQFF.

This clonotype showed up just once. The chain has TRBV7-9 and TRBJ1-5, with unresolved D. This CDR3 has 13 amino acids. Trimming removed 3 bases from V and 9 bases from J, with 12 bases in between. Germline assignment: CDR1 SEHNR and CDR2 FQNEAQ (reference sequence). The CDR3 is CASSFEALAPQHF. The CDR3 DNA reads as TGTGCCAGCAGCTTTGAGGCTTTGGCGCCCCAGCATTTT.

In its sample, this clonotype was seen many times. This chain joins TRBV6-5 and TRBJ1-2, with TRBD1 matching over 7 bases. The CDR3 has 13 residues. Germline V gene data show CDR1 as MNHEY and CDR2 as SVGAGI. V trimming: 6 bases; J trimming: 2 bases; junction bases outside the gene matches: 3. CDR3 in DNA: TGTGCCAGCAGACTGGACAGGAACTATGGCTACACCTTC. Translating it yields CASRLDRNYGYTF.

The chain joins TRBV7-8 to TRBJ1-1, with D unclear. This CDR3 comprises 13 residues. Germline V lookup: CDR1 SGHVS, CDR2 FQNEAQ. Trimming took off 3 bases at V and 4 bases at J, with 9 bases between the two ends. CDR3 bases: TGTGCCAGCAGCTTTCAGGACCGCACTGAAGCTTTCTTT. Its protein product is CASSFQDRTEAFF.

The V call is TRBV2, the J call TRBJ2-1; 12 bases match TRBD2. This CDR3 spans 16 amino acids. With V trimmed by 4 bases and J by 2 bases, 3 bases remained unmatched. The germline CDR1 and CDR2 sequences are SNHLY and FYNNEI. The CDR3 DNA sequence: TGTGCCAGCAGTGGGGCTAGCGGGGGGGCCTACAATGAGCAGTTCTTC. This translates into CASSGASGGAYNEQFF.

V is TRBV20-1 and J is TRBJ2-1, with unresolved D. V gave up 5 bases and J gave up 5 bases, with 13 bases separating them. Germline lookup yields CDR1 DFQATT and CDR2 SNEGSKA (reference sequence). The CDR3 runs to 13 residues. CDR3 nucleotides: TGCAGTGCTCTTGGTGGCACGAACAATGAGCAGTTCTTC. Protein product: CSALGGTNNEQFF.